These 15 T cell receptor beta chains share one sample of origin, sequenced in a study of Ad26.COV2.S vaccination and SARS-CoV-2 variants. The treatment is: some 20 received Ad26.COV2.S at low or high dose, single or two shots; roughly five received placebo; per-sample allocation not given. Sampling was done on day 63 after the first vaccine or placebo injection. Repertoires were generated with immunoSEQ multiplex PCR, while TCRdb's copy carries only in-frame clones and drops some. The table lists over 350,000 clones, 80% to 90% of them singletons. Specimen: peripheral blood, collected in a trial of Ad26.COV2.S vaccine versus placebo. The origin of the receptors is a person aged 18-65 years who received the Ad26.COV2.S COVID-19 vaccine or a placebo.

J is TRBJ1-3 and V is TRBV15, with 8 positions matching TRBD1. Trimming cost V 3 bases and J 4 bases; bases outside gene matches: 5. The CDR3 spans 15 residues. In germline, CDR1 is LNHNV, CDR2 YYDKDF (reference sequence). CDR3 sequence (DNA): TGTGCCACCAGCAGGGAGACAGGGGTGGGAAACACCATATATTTT. Protein: CATSRETGVGNTIYF. Filled out from reference TRBV15 and TRBJ1-3, the complete variable domain reads DAMVIQNPRYQVTQFGKPVTLSCSQTLNHNVMYWYQQKSSQAPKLLFHYYDKDFNNEADTPDNFQSRRPNTSFCFLDIRSPGLGDTAMYLCATSRETGVGNTIYFGEGSWLTVV.

This clone was seen only once. The rearrangement uses TRBV29-1 and TRBJ2-3, with D possibly matching TRBD1 (5 bases). The germline V gene encodes CDR1 SQVTM and CDR2 ANQGSEA. The CDR3 spans 12 residues. Trimming stripped 4 bases from V and 6 bases from J, with 11 bases between. The CDR3 sequence: CSVVGVGDTQYF. As DNA, the CDR3 is TGCAGCGTTGTAGGGGTCGGGGATACGCAGTATTTT.

The V call is TRBV6-5, the J call TRBJ1-2, with D maybe TRBD1 (6 bases). Trimming left V 6 bases short and J 3 bases short, with 14 bases between. The CDR3 contains 14 residues. The germline V gene encodes CDR1 MNHEY and CDR2 SVGAGI. The CDR3 region has the DNA TGTGCCAGCAGGTCAGGGGAAGGGTACTATGGCTACACCTTC. Its protein is CASRSGEGYYGYTF.

This clone came up once. The chain carries TRBV2 and TRBJ2-6; D not resolved. Germline loops: CDR1 SNHLY, CDR2 FYNNEI. The V end lost 7 bases, the J end lost 0 bases, and 4 bases lay between the germline ends. The CDR3 consists of 13 residues. The CDR3 region is CASKDSGANVLTF. In nucleotides, the CDR3 is TGTGCCAGCAAAGACTCTGGGGCCAACGTCCTGACTTTC.

V is TRBV4-1 and J is TRBJ2-3, with D perhaps TRBD2 (5 bases). Germline lookup yields CDR1 MGHRA and CDR2 YSYEKL. The V and J ends lost 1 base and 8 bases respectively, with 16 bases between them. The CDR3 loop spans 15 amino acids. As DNA, the CDR3 is TGCGCCAGCAGCCAAGTGGCTGGGATGGGAGCTACGCAGTATTTT. It translates to CASSQVAGMGATQYF.

V usage is TRBV5-1 and J usage is TRBJ1-6; the match to TRBD1 covers 10 bases. With 3 bases clipped from V and 10 bases from J, the junction kept 7 bases outside the gene matches. This CDR3 is built from 15 residues. In germline, CDR1 is SGHRS, CDR2 YFSETQ. The DNA for the CDR3 is TGCGCCAGCAGCTCCGGGACAGGGGAGGGCTCACCCCTCCACTTT. Encoded protein: CASSSGTGEGSPLHF.

V usage is TRBV30 and J usage is TRBJ2-5; D is uncertain. Trimming cost V 4 bases and J 7 bases, with 16 bases left between them. Germline V gene sequence: CDR1 GTSNPN, CDR2 SVGIG (reference sequence). The CDR3 extends over 13 amino acids. The CDR3 loop reads CAWKNFLVRTQYF. The DNA of the CDR3 is TGTGCCTGGAAAAACTTTTTAGTGCGGACCCAGTACTTC. Drawing the rest from reference TRBV30 and TRBJ2-5, the complete variable domain is SQTIHQWPATLVQPVGSPLSLECTVEGTSNPNLYWYRQAAGRGLQLLFYSVGIGQISSEVPQNLSASRPQDRQFILSSKKLLLSDSGFYLCAWKNFLVRTQYFGPGTRLLVL.

The CDR3 region has the DNA TGTGCCAGTAGTATGACAGCAAACTATGGCTACACCTTC. As protein: CASSMTANYGYTF. The rearrangement links TRBV19 to TRBJ1-2; weak D call: TRBD1 (5 bases). Trimming pared 3 bases from V and 2 bases from J, leaving 7 bases between. The CDR3 spans 13 residues. Germline V gives CDR1 LNHDA, CDR2 SQIVND (reference sequence).

The chain joins TRBV3-1 (or the pseudogene TRBV3-2) to TRBJ1-2, with D unclear. Between the trimmed V and J ends, which lost 4 bases and 7 bases, there was a span of 10 bases. The CDR3 is 12 amino acids. The germline CDR1 and CDR2 sequences are LGHDT and YNNKEL (reference sequence). The CDR3: CASSPEGGGYTF. In DNA, the CDR3 is TGTGCCAGCAGCCCTGAGGGCGGTGGCTACACCTTC.

This sequence joins TRBV10-3 and TRBJ1-3, with no clear D. This CDR3 spans 15 amino acids. The germline CDR1 and CDR2 sequences are ENHRY and SYGVKD. V lost 4 bases, J lost 1 base, and 11 bases lay in between. CDR3 residues: CAISVPTSSGNTIYF. DNA of the CDR3: TGTGCCATCAGTGTACCTACCTCTTCTGGAAACACCATATATTTT.

There are many counts of this clone. The J gene is TRBJ2-2, the V gene TRBV5-1, with D perhaps assigned TRBD1 or TRBD2 (5 bases each). Between the trimmed V and J ends, which lost 3 bases and 7 bases, there was a span of 19 bases. This CDR3 has 16 residues. CDR1 is SGHRS and CDR2 is YFSETQ in the germline V gene. The CDR3 region is CASSYGPGLQVGELFF. The CDR3 DNA is TGCGCCAGCAGCTACGGCCCGGGGCTACAAGTCGGGGAGCTGTTTTTT.

This clone was counted a single time. The V and J genes are TRBV4-1 and TRBJ1-4, with no clear D. The germline gives CDR1 MGHRA, CDR2 YSYEKL. Trimming shortened V by 1 base and J by 3 bases, and 6 bases separated the two germline ends. This CDR3 contains 14 residues. The CDR3 protein is CASSQALANEKLFF. CDR3 coding DNA: TGCGCCAGCAGCCAAGCACTAGCTAATGAAAAACTGTTTTTT.

CDR3 nucleotide sequence: TGTGCCAGTAGTATCGGGCTTCCCACAGATACGCAGTATTTT. This encodes CASSIGLPTDTQYF. The chain couples TRBV19 to TRBJ2-3; D is unresolved. This CDR3 is built from 14 residues. Germline CDR1 is LNHDA and CDR2 is SQIVND (reference sequence). V was pared by 3 bases and J by 2 bases, with 9 bases between.

This clone has only a few counts. The chain carries TRBV10-3 and TRBJ1-2; D not resolved. Germline V gives CDR1 ENHRY, CDR2 SYGVKD. The CDR3 has 15 residues. V was clipped by 7 bases and J by 0 bases, with 15 bases between them. The CDR3 sequence: CAITDTSGANYGYTF. CDR3 in DNA: TGTGCCATCACTGACACTTCCGGAGCTAACTATGGCTACACCTTC.

This chain links TRBV6-2 or TRBV6-3 with TRBJ1-2, with 8 bases fitting TRBD1. The CDR3 length is 15 residues. Germline V gene sequence: CDR1 MNHEY, CDR2 SVGEGT. The junction had 6 bases not matched to a gene; V was cut back by 0 bases and J by 6 bases. CDR3 amino acids: CASSYSGLTGDGYTF. CDR3 in DNA: TGTGCCAGCAGTTACTCGGGCCTGACAGGGGATGGCTACACCTTC.